This T cell receptor beta chain is drawn from a study of blood T cell repertoires in COVID-19. Whole-study context: The origin of the acute and convalescent COVID-19 samples was the United States, Italy and Spain. Sample material is recorded as cDNA or gDNA derived from T cells, B-cell-depleted T cells, or PBMCs.

In the study's own analysis: Nucleated cell counts were estimated from reference gene primer amplification. The repertoire was sequenced with immunoSEQ multiplex PCR; TCRdb's copy has only in-frame clones and lacks some. V, J and clone size are taken as reported in that table, and D and trimming were inferred from the DNA itself. Of 300,000 to 400,000 clones listed, roughly 90% are singletons. Seattle-derived patients entered the study during active infection and were followed longitudinally. Trimming shortened V by 8 bases and J by 6 bases, and 5 bases separated the two germline ends. Per the germline V gene, CDR1 is SQVTM and CDR2 is ANQGSEA. This CDR3 is 9 amino acids long.

The receptor's source is a woman aged 25 to 39 with COVID-19, enrolled during active disease. V is TRBV29-1 and J is TRBJ2-1, with D unresolved. Sample: peripheral blood. The chain's CDR3 is CSPSNEQFF. The CDR3 coding sequence is TGCAGCCCGAGCAATGAGCAGTTCTTC.